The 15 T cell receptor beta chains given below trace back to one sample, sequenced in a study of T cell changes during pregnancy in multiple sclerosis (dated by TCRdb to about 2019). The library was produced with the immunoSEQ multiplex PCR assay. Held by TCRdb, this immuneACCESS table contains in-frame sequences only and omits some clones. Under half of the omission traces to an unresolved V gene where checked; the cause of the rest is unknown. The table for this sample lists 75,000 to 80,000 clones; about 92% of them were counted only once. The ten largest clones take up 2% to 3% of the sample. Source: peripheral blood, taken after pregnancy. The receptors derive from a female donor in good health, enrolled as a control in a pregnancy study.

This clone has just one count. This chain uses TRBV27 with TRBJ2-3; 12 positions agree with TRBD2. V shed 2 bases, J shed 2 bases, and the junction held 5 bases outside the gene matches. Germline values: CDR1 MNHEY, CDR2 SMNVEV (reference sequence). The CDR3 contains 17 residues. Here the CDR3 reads CASSLGTSGRYTDTQYF. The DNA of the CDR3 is TGTGCCAGCAGTTTAGGGACTAGCGGGCGATACACAGATACGCAGTATTTT.

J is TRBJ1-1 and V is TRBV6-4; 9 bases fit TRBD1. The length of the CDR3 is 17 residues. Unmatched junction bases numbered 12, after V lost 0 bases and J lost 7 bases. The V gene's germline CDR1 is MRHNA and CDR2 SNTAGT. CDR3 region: CASSDSGNRGTGSEAFF. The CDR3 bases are TGTGCCAGCAGTGACTCGGGCAATCGAGGGACAGGGAGTGAAGCTTTCTTT.

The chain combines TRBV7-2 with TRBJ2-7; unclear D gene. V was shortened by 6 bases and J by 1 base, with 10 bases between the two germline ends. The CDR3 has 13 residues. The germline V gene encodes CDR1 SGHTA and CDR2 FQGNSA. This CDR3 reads CASRPPGSYEQYF. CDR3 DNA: TGTGCCAGCAGGCCGCCGGGTTCCTACGAGCAGTACTTC.

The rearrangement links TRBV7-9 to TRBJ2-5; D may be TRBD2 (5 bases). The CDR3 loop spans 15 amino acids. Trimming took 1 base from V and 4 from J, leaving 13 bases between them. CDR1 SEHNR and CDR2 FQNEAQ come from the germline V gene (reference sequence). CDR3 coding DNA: TGTGCCAGCAGCTTAGGTGGCAGCCGGGGAGAGACCCAGTACTTC. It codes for CASSLGGSRGETQYF. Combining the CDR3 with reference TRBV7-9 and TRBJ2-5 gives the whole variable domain DTGVSQNPRHKITKRGQNVTFRCDPISEHNRLYWYRQTLGQGPEFLTYFQNEAQLEKSRLLSDRFSAERPKGSFSTLEIQRTEQGDSAMYLCASSLGGSRGETQYFGPGTRLLVL.

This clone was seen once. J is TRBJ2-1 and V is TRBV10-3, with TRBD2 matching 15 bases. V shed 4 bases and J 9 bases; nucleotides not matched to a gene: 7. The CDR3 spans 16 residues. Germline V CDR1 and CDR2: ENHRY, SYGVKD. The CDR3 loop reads CAISVGLAGGPGEQFF. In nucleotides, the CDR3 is TGTGCCATCAGTGTAGGACTAGCGGGAGGGCCCGGTGAGCAGTTCTTC.

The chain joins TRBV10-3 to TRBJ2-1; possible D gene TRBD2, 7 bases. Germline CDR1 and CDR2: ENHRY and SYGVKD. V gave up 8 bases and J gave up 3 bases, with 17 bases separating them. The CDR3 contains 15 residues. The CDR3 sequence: CAIPEGGASYNEQFF. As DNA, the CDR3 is TGTGCCATCCCCGAGGGGGGGGCCAGCTACAATGAGCAGTTCTTC.

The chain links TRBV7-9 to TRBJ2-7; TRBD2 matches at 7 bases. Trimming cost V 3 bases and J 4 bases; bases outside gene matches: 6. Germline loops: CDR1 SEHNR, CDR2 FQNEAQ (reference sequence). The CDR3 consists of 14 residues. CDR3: CASSFEGTMYEQYF. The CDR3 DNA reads TGTGCCAGCAGCTTTGAAGGGACTATGTACGAGCAGTACTTC.

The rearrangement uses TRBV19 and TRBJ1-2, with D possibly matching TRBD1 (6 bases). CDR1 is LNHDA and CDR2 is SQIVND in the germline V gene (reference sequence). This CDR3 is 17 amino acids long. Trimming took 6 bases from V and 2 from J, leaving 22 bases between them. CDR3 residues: CASSSRGQLTSNYGYTF. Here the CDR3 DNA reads TGTGCCAGTAGCTCTCGCGGACAGCTAACTTCGAACTATGGCTACACCTTC.

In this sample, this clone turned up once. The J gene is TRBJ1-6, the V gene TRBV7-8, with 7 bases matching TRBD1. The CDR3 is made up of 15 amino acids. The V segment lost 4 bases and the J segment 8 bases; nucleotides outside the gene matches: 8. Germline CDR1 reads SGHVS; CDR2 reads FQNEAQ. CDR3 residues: CASSSTGVRDSPLHF. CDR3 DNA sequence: TGTGCCAGCAGCTCAACAGGGGTTAGGGATTCACCCCTCCACTTT.

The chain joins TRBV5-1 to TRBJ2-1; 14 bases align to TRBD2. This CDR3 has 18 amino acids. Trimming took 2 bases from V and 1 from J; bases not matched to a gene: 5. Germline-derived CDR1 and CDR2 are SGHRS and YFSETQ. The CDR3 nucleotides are TGCGCCAGCAGCTTCCGGACTAGCGGGGGGACATCCTACAATGAGCAGTTCTTC. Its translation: CASSFRTSGGTSYNEQFF.

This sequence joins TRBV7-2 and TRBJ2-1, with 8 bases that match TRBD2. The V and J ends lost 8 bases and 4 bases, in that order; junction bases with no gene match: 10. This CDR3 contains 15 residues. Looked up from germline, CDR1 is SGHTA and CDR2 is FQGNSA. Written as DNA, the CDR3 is TGTGCCAGCGCACTAACTAGCGGATCGTACAATGAGCAGTTCTTC. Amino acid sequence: CASALTSGSYNEQFF.

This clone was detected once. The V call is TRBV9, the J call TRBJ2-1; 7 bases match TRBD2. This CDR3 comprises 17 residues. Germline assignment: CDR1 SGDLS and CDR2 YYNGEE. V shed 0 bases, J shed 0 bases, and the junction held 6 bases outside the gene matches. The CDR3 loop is CASSVGLRGSSYNEQFF. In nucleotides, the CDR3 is TGTGCCAGCAGCGTAGGTCTGCGGGGGAGCTCCTACAATGAGCAGTTCTTC.

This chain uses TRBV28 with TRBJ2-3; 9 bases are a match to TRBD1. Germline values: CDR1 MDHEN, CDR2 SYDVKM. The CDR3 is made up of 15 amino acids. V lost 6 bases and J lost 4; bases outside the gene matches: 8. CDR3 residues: CASSLGQGWADTQYF. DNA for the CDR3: TGTGCCAGCAGCCTGGGACAGGGCTGGGCAGATACGCAGTATTTT. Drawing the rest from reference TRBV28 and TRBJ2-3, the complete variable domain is DVKVTQSSRYLVKRTGEKVFLECVQDMDHENMFWYRQDPGLGLRLIYFSYDVKMKEKGDIPEGYSVSREKKERFSLILESASTNQTSMYLCASSLGQGWADTQYFGPGTRLTVL.

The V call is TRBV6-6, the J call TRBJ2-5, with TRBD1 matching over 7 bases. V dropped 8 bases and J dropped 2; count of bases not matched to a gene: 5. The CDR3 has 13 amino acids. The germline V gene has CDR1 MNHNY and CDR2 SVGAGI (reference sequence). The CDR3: CASEGGGQETQYF. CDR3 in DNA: TGTGCCAGCGAAGGGGGCGGGCAAGAGACCCAGTACTTC.

The CDR3 DNA sequence: TGCGCCAGCAGCGGTGGGCAGGGGGCGCGGAATGAGCAGTTCTTC. This gives the protein CASSGGQGARNEQFF. The gene calls are TRBV5-1 and TRBJ2-1; 8 bases agree with TRBD1. CDR1 and CDR2 from the germline V gene are SGHRS and YFSETQ. The CDR3 totals 15 residues. The V and J ends lost 4 bases and 7 bases, in that order; junction bases with no gene match: 10.